This TCR beta chain was profiled in a study of T cells in Graves' hyperthyroidism and ophthalmopathy. Findings and limits, study-wide: The model predicted ophthalmopathy a median around six months before onset. Stable hyperthyroidism was told apart from ophthalmopathy by a model built on 13 V-J features.

Uncontrolled infection, other autoimmune disease, pregnancy or lactation barred patients from enrollment. The study based diagnoses on clinical symptoms, serum thyroxine and TRAb, thyroid ultrasound and orbital computed tomography. It was RNA transcripts that yielded the amplified TCR beta CDR3 regions. First-round RT-PCR with HTBI primers amplified the TCR CDR3 region. TCRdb re-analysed the multiplex PCR reads in MiXCR, keeping a single row per CDR3 protein. The sample consists of roughly 380,000 distinct CDR3 sequences, 19% of them appearing once. Trimming removed 2 bases at V and 2 bases at J, with 10 bases between. The CDR3 runs 14 residues. Germline V lookup: CDR1 SGDLS, CDR2 YYNGEE. The sample holds many counts of this clonotype. The antigen is undetermined.

The TCR originated in a woman aged 18-30 years with Graves' hyperthyroidism. The chain is built from TRBV9 and TRBJ1-2; perhaps TRBD1 as D (5 bases). Input material: blood. CDR3 sequence: CASSVGTTNYGYTF. For the CDR3, the DNA is TGTGCCAGCAGCGTGGGGACTACCAACTATGGCTACACCTTC.